These 27 T cell receptor beta chains originate from one sample sequenced in a study of blood T cell repertoires in COVID-19 (dated by TCRdb to about 2020). The receptor library was made with the immunoSEQ multiplex PCR assay. In its TCRdb copy, this immuneACCESS table keeps in-frame sequences only and misses some clones. Where compared with another copy, unresolved V genes explain less than half of these, and the others have no known cause. This sample has about 240,000 clones in its table, and around four fifths of those were observed once. The ten largest clones take up around 12% of the sample. The material sequenced was peripheral blood. The origin of the receptors is a woman aged 55 to 70 with active or convalescent COVID-19.

The chain has TRBV10-3 and TRBJ2-5; TRBD1 aligns across 11 bases. J lost 1 base, V lost 1 base, and 8 bases had no gene match. Germline CDR1 reads ENHRY; CDR2 reads SYGVKD. CDR3 length: 18 amino acids. The CDR3, as DNA: TGTGCCATCAGTGAGTTTGGGGACAGGGGGGATGGCCAAGAGACCCAGTACTTC. Translation: CAISEFGDRGDGQETQYF.

V usage is TRBV7-9 and J usage is TRBJ2-2; TRBD2 matches 14 bases. The trim removed 5 bases at V and 1 base at J, leaving 9 bases unmatched. The CDR3 sequence is 19 residues long. CDR1 and CDR2 from the germline V gene are SEHNR and FQNEAQ (reference sequence). The CDR3 is CASSHIPGLAGVNTGELFF. In nucleotides, the CDR3 is TGTGCCAGCAGCCACATACCGGGACTAGCGGGGGTGAACACCGGGGAGCTGTTTTTT.

J is TRBJ2-5 and V is TRBV28, with 12 bases matching TRBD2. Looked up from germline, CDR1 is MDHEN and CDR2 is SYDVKM. The CDR3 totals 15 residues. V gave up 2 bases and J gave up 7 bases; unmatched junction bases: 5. In DNA, the CDR3 is TGTGCCAGCAGTTTACCTAGCGGGGGGGCTGGGACCCAGTACTTC. Protein: CASSLPSGGAGTQYF.

The chain employs TRBV11-3 and TRBJ1-1; tentative D call: TRBD1 (5 bases). The ends were cut back, 5 bases at V and 4 bases at J, with 11 bases in the middle. This CDR3 region has 13 residues. Germline V gene sequence: CDR1 SGHNT, CDR2 YENEEA. CDR3 region: CASSLDQGTEAFF. The CDR3 region has the DNA TGTGCCAGCAGCCTTGACCAGGGCACTGAAGCTTTCTTT.

This chain uses TRBV4-3 with TRBJ2-1; D is perhaps TRBD1 (5 bases). V lost 2 bases and J lost 8, with 19 bases in between. The CDR3 is 16 residues long. The germline CDR1 and CDR2 sequences are LGHNA and YSLEER. Here the CDR3 reads CASSQSHASKGDEQFF. The CDR3 bases are TGCGCCAGCAGCCAATCGCACGCTTCGAAAGGGGATGAGCAGTTCTTC.

The chain combines TRBV19 with TRBJ1-1, with TRBD1 identical over 7 bases. The CDR3 contains 13 residues. CDR1 and CDR2 (germline): LNHDA, SQIVND (reference sequence). The V and J ends lost 8 bases and 1 base, in that order; junction bases with no gene match: 4. The CDR3, as DNA: TGTGCCAGTCGGACAGGACCGAACACTGAAGCTTTCTTT. It translates to CASRTGPNTEAFF.

The V gene is TRBV6-2 or TRBV6-3, the J gene TRBJ2-7; 14 positions agree with TRBD2. The CDR3 extends over 16 amino acids. From germline, CDR1 is MNHEY and CDR2 SVGEGT. The trim removed 5 bases at V and 0 bases at J, leaving 3 bases unmatched. CDR3 sequence reads: CASSDGLAGGSYEQYF. The DNA for the CDR3 is TGTGCCAGCAGTGACGGACTAGCGGGGGGCTCCTACGAGCAGTACTTC.

As DNA, the CDR3 is TGCAGTGTACGGGGTTGGGAGACCCAGTACTTC. Translating gives CSVRGWETQYF. The chain joins TRBV20-1 to TRBJ2-5; maybe TRBD2 (5 bases). Germline V gene lookup returns CDR1 DFQATT and CDR2 SNEGSKA (reference sequence). The CDR3 consists of 11 residues. V shed 7 bases and J shed 5 bases, with 11 bases lying between them.

The gene calls are TRBV7-9 and TRBJ1-1; no clear D. This CDR3 contains 13 residues. Germline V lookup: CDR1 SEHNR, CDR2 FQNEAQ (reference sequence). The ends were cut back, 4 bases at V and 3 bases at J, with 9 bases in the middle. CDR3 coding DNA: TGTGCCAGCAGCTCACTATCCGACACTGAAGCTTTCTTT. It translates to CASSSLSDTEAFF. Based on the CDR3 plus reference TRBV7-9 and TRBJ1-1, the full variable domain is DTGVSQNPRHKITKRGQNVTFRCDPISEHNRLYWYRQTLGQGPEFLTYFQNEAQLEKSRLLSDRFSAERPKGSFSTLEIQRTEQGDSAMYLCASSSLSDTEAFFGQGTRLTVV.

J is TRBJ1-4 and V is TRBV5-1, with TRBD1 matching over 7 bases. This CDR3 region has 13 residues. Germline-derived CDR1 and CDR2 are SGHRS and YFSETQ. The trim removed 2 bases at V and 8 bases at J, leaving 3 bases unmatched. CDR3 DNA: TGCGCCAGCAGCTTACAGGGGTCCGAAAAACTGTTTTTT. Its protein is CASSLQGSEKLFF.

The rearrangement joins TRBV5-1 to TRBJ2-5; D is possibly TRBD2 (5 bases). Germline V gene data show CDR1 as SGHRS and CDR2 as YFSETQ. V lost 0 bases and J lost 8, with 14 bases in between. The CDR3 totals 14 residues. The DNA of the CDR3 is TGCGCCAGCAGCTTGGATCCGGTGGAGGAAACCCAGTACTTC. Its protein product is CASSLDPVEETQYF.

The J gene is TRBJ2-7, the V gene TRBV5-1; 7 bases align to TRBD1. CDR1 is SGHRS, CDR2 YFSETQ, per germline. The V and J ends lost 0 bases and 7 bases, in that order; junction bases with no gene match: 7. The CDR3 is 14 residues long. This chain's CDR3 is CASSLGDRAREQYF. The DNA for the CDR3 is TGCGCCAGCAGCTTGGGCGACAGGGCTAGAGAGCAGTACTTC.

This chain uses TRBV7-2 with TRBJ1-2; D not resolved. Germline CDR1 and CDR2: SGHTA and FQGNSA. The V end lost 5 bases, the J end lost 8 bases, and 15 bases lay between the germline ends. This CDR3 has 13 residues. The CDR3 here is CASSPLGGLGYTF. The CDR3 DNA reads TGTGCCAGCAGCCCCCTAGGAGGGTTAGGCTACACCTTC.

J is TRBJ1-1 and V is TRBV18; a weak D match, TRBD1 (6 bases). CDR1 and CDR2 from the germline V gene are KGHSH and LQKENI. V shed 5 bases and J shed 4 bases, with 14 bases lying between them. CDR3 size: 14 residues. The CDR3 loop is CASSETTGSTEAFF. For the CDR3, the DNA is TGTGCCAGCTCAGAAACTACAGGGAGCACTGAAGCTTTCTTT. Combining the CDR3 with reference TRBV18 and TRBJ1-1 gives the whole variable domain NAGVMQNPRHLVRRRGQEARLRCSPMKGHSHVYWYRQLPEEGLKFMVYLQKENIIDESGMPKERFSAEFPKEGPSILRIQQVVRGDSAAYFCASSETTGSTEAFFGQGTRLTVV.

The gene calls are TRBV7-9 and TRBJ2-5; 8 nucleotides match TRBD2. Germline trimming cut 5 bases from V and 4 bases from J; bases unmatched to any gene: 0. This CDR3 contains 12 residues. CDR1 is SEHNR, CDR2 FQNEAQ, per germline (reference sequence). In nucleotides, the CDR3 is TGTGCCAGCAGCACTAGCGGAGAGACCCAGTACTTC. Amino acid sequence: CASSTSGETQYF. The variable domain in full, completed from reference TRBV7-9 and TRBJ2-5, reads DTGVSQNPRHKITKRGQNVTFRCDPISEHNRLYWYRQTLGQGPEFLTYFQNEAQLEKSRLLSDRFSAERPKGSFSTLEIQRTEQGDSAMYLCASSTSGETQYFGPGTRLLVL.

The chain carries TRBV11-2 and TRBJ1-2, with D uncertain. This CDR3 is built from 15 residues. V lost 0 bases to trimming and J lost 1 base, with 9 bases between them. The germline CDR1 and CDR2 sequences are SGHAT and FQNNGV. The CDR3 region has the DNA TGTGCCAGCAGCTTAGATTTGAGGTATAACTATGGCTACACCTTC. Protein sequence: CASSLDLRYNYGYTF. The variable domain in full, completed from reference TRBV11-2 and TRBJ1-2, reads EAGVAQSPRYKIIEKRQSVAFWCNPISGHATLYWYQQILGQGPKLLIQFQNNGVVDDSQLPKDRFSAERLKGVDSTLKIQPAKLEDSAVYLCASSLDLRYNYGYTFGSGTRLTVV.

The CDR3 coding sequence is TGTGCCTGGAAGACAAACTATGGCTACACCTTC. Residues: CAWKTNYGYTF. The chain links TRBV30 to TRBJ1-2, with unresolved D. V was pared by 4 bases and J by 2 bases, with 5 bases between. This CDR3 comprises 11 residues. Germline loops: CDR1 GTSNPN, CDR2 SVGIG (reference sequence).

The chain recombines TRBV5-1 with TRBJ2-5, with 10 bases fitting TRBD1. CDR3 size: 15 residues. V lost 7 bases to trimming and J lost 5 bases; unmatched junction nucleotides: 11. The germline V gene encodes CDR1 SGHRS and CDR2 YFSETQ. The chain's CDR3 is CASRNWGQGTETQYF. The CDR3, as DNA: TGCGCCAGCCGAAACTGGGGACAGGGGACGGAGACCCAGTACTTC.

This sequence joins TRBV7-2 and TRBJ2-3, with 7 nucleotides matching TRBD1. CDR3 length: 15 amino acids. CDR1 is SGHTA and CDR2 is FQGNSA in the germline V gene. V dropped 5 bases and J dropped 3; count of bases not matched to a gene: 8. The CDR3 DNA reads TGTGCCAGCAGCACAAGGGGGCGTCGGACAGATACGCAGTATTTT. This codes for CASSTRGRRTDTQYF.

The chain is built from TRBV7-9 and TRBJ2-5, with TRBD1 matching 7 bases. Per the germline V gene, CDR1 is SEHNR and CDR2 is FQNEAQ (reference sequence). The CDR3 has 13 amino acids. J lost 5 bases, V lost 4 bases, and 4 bases had no gene match. In DNA form, the CDR3 reads TGTGCCAGCAGCTGGGACAGTCCGGAGACCCAGTACTTC. This translates into CASSWDSPETQYF.

The rearrangement links TRBV27 to TRBJ1-4; maybe TRBD1 (5 bases). Germline V gives CDR1 MNHEY, CDR2 SMNVEV (reference sequence). This CDR3 is built from 17 residues. V shed 8 bases and J shed 0 bases, with 19 bases lying between them. The CDR3 coding sequence is TGTGCCAGCGGAGTACACGGGAGGGACCCAACTAATGAAAAACTGTTTTTT. This codes for CASGVHGRDPTNEKLFF.

V is TRBV30 and J is TRBJ2-3; the match to TRBD2 covers 10 bases. The CDR3 loop spans 18 amino acids. Looked up from germline, CDR1 is GTSNPN and CDR2 is SVGIG (reference sequence). J was trimmed by 0 bases and V by 0 bases; bases with no gene match: 9. CDR3 amino acids: CAWSVGAGGPGSTDTQYF. The CDR3 coding sequence is TGTGCCTGGAGTGTGGGAGCGGGGGGGCCTGGAAGCACAGATACGCAGTATTTT.

The chain couples TRBV6-1 to TRBJ1-5; a possible D gene is TRBD1 (5 bases). The CDR3 consists of 16 residues. V shed 2 bases and J shed 1 base, with 12 bases lying between them. Germline CDR1 is MNHNS and CDR2 is SASEGT. The CDR3 nucleotides are TGTGCCAGCAGTGAATTTTCAGGGTTGAGCAATCAGCCCCAGCATTTT. It yields the protein CASSEFSGLSNQPQHF.

The chain joins TRBV2 to TRBJ1-5; TRBD1 might be the D (5 bases). The CDR3 has 16 residues. The V end was cut by 7 bases, the J end by 3 bases, with 19 bases between. CDR1 SNHLY and CDR2 FYNNEI come from the germline V gene. The CDR3, as DNA: TGTGCCAGCACCACGTGGGGACTAGACCCCAATCAGCCCCAGCATTTT. The encoded protein is CASTTWGLDPNQPQHF.

The chain combines TRBV7-3 with TRBJ2-5; perhaps TRBD1 as D (6 bases). CDR1 and CDR2 (germline): SGHTA, FQGTGA. V was clipped by 2 bases and J by 5 bases, with 15 bases between them. The CDR3 is made up of 15 amino acids. The CDR3 reads CASSLRRGGGETQYF. CDR3 in DNA: TGTGCCAGCAGCTTACGCAGGGGCGGTGGTGAGACCCAGTACTTC. Full variable domain (missing parts from reference TRBV7-3 and TRBJ2-5): GAGVSQTPSNKVTEKGKYVELRCDPISGHTALYWYRQSLGQGPEFLIYFQGTGAADDSGLPNDRFFAVRPEGSVSTLKIQRTERGDSAVYLCASSLRRGGGETQYFGPGTRLLVL.

V usage is TRBV10-3 and J usage is TRBJ2-7; the D gene is possibly TRBD2 (5 bases). CDR3 length: 13 residues. V lost 0 bases to trimming and J lost 7 bases, with 10 bases between them. Germline V CDR1 and CDR2: ENHRY, SYGVKD. DNA of the CDR3: TGTGCCATCAGTGAGTCGGGCCGGGAAGAGCAGTACTTC. Translated: CAISESGREEQYF.

The table lists this clone with a few counts. The chain couples TRBV3-1 (or the pseudogene TRBV3-2) to TRBJ2-1; no definite D call. Trimming cost V 8 bases and J 5 bases, with 7 bases left between them. The CDR3 sequence is 11 residues long. Germline CDR1 LGHDT, CDR2 YNNKEL (reference sequence). CDR3 residues: CASSSNNEQFF. In nucleotides, the CDR3 is TGTGCCAGCTCATCCAACAATGAGCAGTTCTTC.